A selection of T cell receptor beta chains follows, all from one sample in a study of OX40 agonist ivuxolimab in advanced cancers. TCRdb keeps only in-frame clones here, not all; method: immunoSEQ multiplex PCR. The sample shows fewer than 100,000 clones, around 88% of them seen only once. Material: CD4+ or CD8+ T cells sorted from blood, obtained in a trial of the OX40 agonist ivuxolimab. All receptors derive from an adult with an advanced solid tumor such as melanoma, head and neck, liver or kidney cancer. The CDR3 runs from the conserved cysteine through the conserved F or W. Only part of the rows carry a size: once, few, many, or a class if the clone is expanded.

v_call	clone_size	j_call	cdr3_aa
TRBV6-5	-	TRBJ2-2	CASSPQGLAGELFF
TRBV10-3	many	TRBJ1-1	CAISAGTAAMNTEAFF
TRBV27	-	TRBJ2-7	CASRQASGGALWNEQYF
TRBV10-3	-	TRBJ1-4	CATKSEKLFF
TRBV5-5	once	TRBJ1-4	CASSDGWGRGANEKLFF
TRBV2	-	TRBJ2-5	CASSDRGIRGETQYF
TRBV28	-	TRBJ2-5	CASSGTAATQETQYF
TRBV4-1	-	TRBJ2-2	CASSQVSGTTNTGELFF
TRBV14	-	TRBJ1-1	CASSQRGWIRRNTEAFF
TRBV5-8	-	TRBJ2-1	CASSVPLGLSSYNEQFF
TRBV7-8	once	-	CASSQRLAGTSYEQYF
TRBV4-2	-	TRBJ2-3	CASSQVLSAASTDTQYF
TRBV7-2	-	TRBJ2-6	CASSLVLSGANVLTF
TRBV19	-	TRBJ1-5	CASSIDRDQPQHF
TRBV9	-	TRBJ2-1	CASSVATGAREQFF
TRBV18	-	TRBJ2-3	CASSRGVSSTDTQYF
TRBV5-1	-	TRBJ2-7	CASSPLGALGGEQYF
TRBV7-2	-	TRBJ2-1	CASSFQGLSSYNEQFF
TRBV5-1	-	TRBJ1-1	CASTFGGDPTEAFF
TRBV18	-	TRBJ1-1	CASSRGSNTEAFF
TRBV18	once	TRBJ1-1	CASSPLPDGSEAFF
TRBV14	-	TRBJ2-7	CASSQVASSYEQYF
TRBV6-1	-	TRBJ1-1	CASSELGNEAFF
TRBV6-5	-	TRBJ2-6	CASRPAASGANVLTF
TRBV7-2	few	TRBJ2-5	CASSSGDSKETQYF
TRBV28	-	TRBJ1-6	CASSSWTVTNSPLHF
TRBV28	-	TRBJ2-1	CASTPPRLAGTQEQFF
TRBV6-5	-	TRBJ1-2	CASSRNRGFGGYTF
TRBV5-4	-	TRBJ2-6	CASSLPPGMGANVLTF
TRBV6-6	-	TRBJ2-7	CASSGREATYEQYF
TRBV10-1	-	TRBJ1-2	CATSQSDRNGYTF
TRBV6-4	-	TRBJ2-2	CASSGELNGELFF
TRBV28	-	TRBJ1-1	CASSPEGGGWNTEAFF
TRBV4-1	-	TRBJ1-4	CASSQDQGQGLGKLFF
TRBV29-1	-	TRBJ1-1	CSVVTVEAFF
TRBV19	-	TRBJ1-2	CASSMGTGRNGYTF
TRBV6-5	-	TRBJ1-1	CASSYSITGTVSAFF
TRBV15	-	TRBJ2-5	CATSRDLALGETQYF
TRBV7-2	-	TRBJ1-5	CASSLERVAGQPQHF
TRBV19	-	TRBJ2-5	CASISPSGETQYF
TRBV28	-	TRBJ1-4	CASSPSSREKLFF
TRBV7-3	-	TRBJ1-3	CASSPTVSGNTIYF
TRBV27	-	TRBJ1-1	CASRKERDTEAFF
TRBV5-4	-	TRBJ1-1	CASSLDPRDTEAFF